The clone carrying this T cell receptor (beta chain) has just a few counts. TCRdb re-derived calls from the 5' RACE reads in MiXCR, one entry per CDR3 protein. The data show 80,000 to 100,000 distinct CDR3 sequences, 8.9% seen once. This sample was taken from a study of T cells after yellow fever vaccination. Study in general: Fractions of low cell number were prepared using SMART-Seq v4 Ultra Low Input.

J lost 0 bases, V lost 4 bases, and 8 bases had no gene match. Germline CDR1 LGHNT, CDR2 FRNRAP. CDR3 length equals 17 residues. The clonotype comes from a man between 18 and 35 years old who received the YFV17D yellow fever vaccine. J is TRBJ2-1 and V is TRBV12-5; 8 bases fit TRBD2. The sequences come from CD8+ T cells not binding an NS4B(214-222) dextramer, sorted from PBMCs, collected roughly 15 days after the first yellow fever vaccination. CDR3 in amino acids: CASGYPIAGSSYNEQFF. The CDR3 DNA reads TGTGCTAGTGGTTACCCAATAGCGGGGAGCTCCTACAATGAGCAGTTCTTC.